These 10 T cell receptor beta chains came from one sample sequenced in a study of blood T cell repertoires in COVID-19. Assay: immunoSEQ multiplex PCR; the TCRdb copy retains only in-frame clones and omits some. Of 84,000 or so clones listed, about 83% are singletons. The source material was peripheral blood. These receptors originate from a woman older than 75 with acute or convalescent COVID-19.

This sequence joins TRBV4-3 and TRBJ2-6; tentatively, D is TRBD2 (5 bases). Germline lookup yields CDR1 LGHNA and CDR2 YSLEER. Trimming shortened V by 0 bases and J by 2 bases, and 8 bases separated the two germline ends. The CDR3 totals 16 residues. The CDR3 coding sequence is TGCGCCAGCAGCCAAGATTCCGGGGCTGGGGCCAACGTCCTGACTTTC. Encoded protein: CASSQDSGAGANVLTF.

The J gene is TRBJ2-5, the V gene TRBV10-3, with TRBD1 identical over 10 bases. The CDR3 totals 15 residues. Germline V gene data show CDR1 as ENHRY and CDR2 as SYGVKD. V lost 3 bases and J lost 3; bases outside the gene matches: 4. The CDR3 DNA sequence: TGTGCCATCAGTGATCCGGGACAGGGGAAAGAGACCCAGTACTTC. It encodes CAISDPGQGKETQYF.

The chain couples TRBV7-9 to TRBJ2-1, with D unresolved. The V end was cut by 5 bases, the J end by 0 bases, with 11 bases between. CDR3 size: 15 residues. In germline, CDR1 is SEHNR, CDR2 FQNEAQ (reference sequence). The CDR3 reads CASSPPGSSYNEQFF. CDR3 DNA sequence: TGTGCCAGCAGCCCACCAGGTAGCTCCTACAATGAGCAGTTCTTC. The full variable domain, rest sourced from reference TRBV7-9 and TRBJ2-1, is DTGVSQNPRHKITKRGQNVTFRCDPISEHNRLYWYRQTLGQGPEFLTYFQNEAQLEKSRLLSDRFSAERPKGSFSTLEIQRTEQGDSAMYLCASSPPGSSYNEQFFGPGTRLTVL.

This CDR3 reads CASSWSGSGANVLTF. The CDR3 DNA reads TGCGCCAGCAGCTGGAGCGGCTCTGGGGCCAACGTCCTGACTTTC. The genes are TRBV5-1 and TRBJ2-6; D is perhaps TRBD2 (5 bases). This CDR3 is built from 15 residues. CDR1 is SGHRS and CDR2 is YFSETQ in the germline V gene. The germline V and J ends were trimmed by 3 bases and 0 bases, with 7 bases remaining between them.

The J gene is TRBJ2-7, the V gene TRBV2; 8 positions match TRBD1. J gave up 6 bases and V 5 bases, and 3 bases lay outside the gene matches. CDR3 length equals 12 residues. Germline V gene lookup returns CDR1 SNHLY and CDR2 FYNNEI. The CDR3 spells CASSPQGAEQYF. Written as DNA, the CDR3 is TGTGCCAGCAGTCCCCAGGGGGCCGAGCAGTACTTC.

The CDR3 DNA sequence: TGTGCCAGCAGCTCCCGGGAGGCGGCATATTACGAGCAGTACTTC. This encodes CASSSREAAYYEQYF. The chain uses TRBV7-9 and TRBJ2-7; TRBD2 agrees at 7 bases. Germline CDR1 reads SEHNR; CDR2 reads FQNEAQ (reference sequence). CDR3 size: 15 residues. J gave up 4 bases and V 4 bases, and 10 bases lay outside the gene matches.

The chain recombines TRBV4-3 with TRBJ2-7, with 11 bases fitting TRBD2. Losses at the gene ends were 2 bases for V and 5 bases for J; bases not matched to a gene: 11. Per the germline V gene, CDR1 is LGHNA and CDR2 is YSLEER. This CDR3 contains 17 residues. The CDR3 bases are TGCGCCAGCAGCCAACGACAGGGACTAGCGGAAGGAGACGAGCAGTACTTC. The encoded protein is CASSQRQGLAEGDEQYF.

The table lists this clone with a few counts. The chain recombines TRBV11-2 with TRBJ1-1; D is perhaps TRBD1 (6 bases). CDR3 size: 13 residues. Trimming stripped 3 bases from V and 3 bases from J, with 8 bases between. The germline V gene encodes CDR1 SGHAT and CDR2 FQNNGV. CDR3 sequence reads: CASSFNRDTEAFF. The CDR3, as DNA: TGTGCCAGCAGCTTCAACAGGGACACTGAAGCTTTCTTT.

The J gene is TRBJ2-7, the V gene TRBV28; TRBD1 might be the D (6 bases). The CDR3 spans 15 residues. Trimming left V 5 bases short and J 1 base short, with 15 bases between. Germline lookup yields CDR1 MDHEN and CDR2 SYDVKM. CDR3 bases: TGTGCCAGCAGTAACGCAGGGGTAAAGTCCTACGAGCAGTACTTC. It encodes CASSNAGVKSYEQYF.

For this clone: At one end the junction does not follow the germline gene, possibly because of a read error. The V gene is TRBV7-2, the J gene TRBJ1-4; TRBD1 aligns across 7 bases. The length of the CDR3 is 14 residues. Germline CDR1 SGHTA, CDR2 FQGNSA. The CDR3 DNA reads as TGTGCCAGCAGATTAGAGGGGGCAAATGAAAAACTGTTTTTT. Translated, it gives CASRLEGANEKLFF.